A selection of T cell receptor beta chains follows, all from one sample in a study of identical twins. One entry per CDR3 protein results from TCRdb running MiXCR on the 5' RACE reads. Of about 340,000 distinct CDR3 sequences in the sample, about 12% were seen once. These same data were also listed under a study on yellow fever vaccine responses in identical twins.

Sequenced input: CD8+ T cells sorted from blood. All receptors come from a woman aged 18-29 years in good health. CDR3s include the opening cysteine and the closing phenylalanine or tryptophan. A D gene is named only where the DNA matches it firmly. Not all rows give a size; the values are once, few, many and, for expanded clones, a class.

TRBD2 | TRBV15 | few | CATSREGKLAGGPADTQYF
. | TRBV6-1 | . | CASSERSHHQFF
. | TRBV10-3 | few | CAGSPTTYNEQFF
. | TRBV24-1 | . | CATSETTETYNEQFF
TRBD2 | TRBV12-3/TRBV12-4 | . | CASSHRLVAGADTQYF
TRBD2 | TRBV29-1 | many | CSTASSGSESGELFF
. | TRBV11-1 | few | CASRNLTNGRRNTGELFF
. | TRBV2 | . | CASSKDRSSYNEQFF
. | TRBV4-2 | . | CASSQPVETNEQFF
. | TRBV20-1 | . | CSARGLDVYEQYF
. | TRBV3-1 | . | CASSQDPGSLNTEAFF
. | TRBV12-3/TRBV12-4 | few | CASSFQGGQETQYF
. | TRBV6-5 | . | CASSYDRSGIDADTQYF
. | TRBV3-1 | few | CASSQEGGLIGELFF
TRBD2 | TRBV3-1 | . | CASSQGIAGEGEQYF
. | TRBV14 | many | CASSRALREEQYF
. | TRBV14 | . | CASSQEGSPLHF
TRBD1 | TRBV28 | few | CASTSDRVYNEQFF
. | TRBV20-1 | . | CSGTPGPDWYF
. | TRBV12-3/TRBV12-4 | many | CASSFSLYEQYF
. | TRBV12-3/TRBV12-4 | few | CASTGGGTEAFF
TRBD2 | TRBV20-1 | . | CSAPPLLGLAYAGELFF
. | TRBV12-3/TRBV12-4 | many | CASSLGLLYTF
. | TRBV7-9 | . | CASRTMQYNEQFF
TRBD2 | TRBV5-6 | . | CASSAPSGSGGTDTQYF
TRBD2 | TRBV10-3 | . | CATTAGGTYNEQFF